These T cell receptor beta chains were read from a single sample in a study of a mutant IDH1 vaccine in newly diagnosed glioma. Method: immunoSEQ multiplex PCR; TCRdb's copy keeps in-frame clones and lacks some. The table lists over 55,000 clones, 89% of them singletons. Their antigen targets remain unknown. Source: PBMCs, taken from a glioma patient whose treatment included an IDH1 peptide vaccine. The receptor set was obtained from a man in his forties with glioma. Both conserved end residues are trimmed from each CDR3.

>TRBV29-1|TRBJ2-1
SVEPPRRDWAFNEQF
>TRBV2|TRBJ2-3
ASSDGFRNTQY
>TRBV6-4|TRBJ2-3
ASSESGGATDTQY
>TRBV5-1|TRBJ2-2
ASSTPGTANTGELF
>TRBV19|TRBJ1-1
EGNTEAF
>TRBV27|TRBJ1-5
ASRPPGRINQPQH
>TRBV7-2|TRBJ1-1
ASRHSTNTEAF
>TRBV5-6|TRBJ2-3
ASSLKGEGSTTDTQY
>TRBV7-2|TRBJ1-2
ASSLGSAPESVYGYT
>TRBV18|TRBJ2-7
ASSPDRVHEQY
>TRBV7-2|TRBJ2-1
ASSASLAGVSNEQF
>TRBV7-2|TRBJ2-1
ASSLGAVAGANEQF
>TRBV6-4|TRBJ2-2
ASSDSTGESGELF
>TRBV6-5|TRBJ1-3
ASSYSRGGAGNTIY
>TRBV15|TRBJ1-4
ATSRAPLGRPATNEKLF
>TRBV6-4|TRBJ2-2
ASSLSRGPNTGELF
>TRBV28|TRBJ1-4
ASLRQGAGKLF
>TRBV6-5|TRBJ1-3
ASSSGRPSGNTIY
>TRBV5-1|TRBJ2-1
ASKVDPSSYNEQF
>TRBV7-2|TRBJ2-3
ASSPQGGGGRTQY
>TRBV30|TRBJ1-2
AWSPDGTGGTYYGYT
>TRBV28|TRBJ1-5
ASSPDRVMSNQPQH
>TRBV29-1|TRBJ2-1
SVAPRLTTGANEQF
>TRBV7-8|TRBJ2-2
ASSLGLVGPGVLNTGELF
>TRBV7-2|TRBJ2-1
ASSQLAGIYNEQF
>TRBV6-5|TRBJ2-1
ASSYGLGGRNNEQF
>TRBV15|TRBJ1-2
ATSRVRDDPVYGYT
>TRBV18|TRBJ2-1
ASSPGLQYNEQF
>TRBV19|TRBJ1-2
ASSIEGQGVYGYT
>TRBV9|TRBJ2-2
ASSVGTSGGTGELF
>TRBV6-1|TRBJ2-7
ASSERAGGAY
>TRBV6-1|TRBJ1-1
ASSEGTYRGMTEAF
>TRBV11-2|TRBJ2-2
ASSSQGAIGELF
>TRBV6-5|TRBJ1-2
ASSQQGNYGYT
>TRBV28|TRBJ1-5
ASSLVYQPQH
>TRBV6-5|TRBJ1-2
ASSYYAGRVDGYT
>TRBV14|TRBJ2-2
ASTPRRGTGELF
>TRBV6-6|TRBJ1-1
ASSYGSGTEAF
>TRBV6-1|TRBJ1-5
ASSRGSVPERPQH
>TRBV19|TRBJ1-5
ASSSTPGTGYSNQPQH
>TRBV7-9|TRBJ2-7
ASSSYAARGSYEQY
>TRBV6-1|TRBJ1-1
ASSEAVKTEAF
>TRBV7-2|TRBJ2-2
ASRSPGELF
>TRBV29-1|TRBJ1-2
SVAIAGGYYGYT
>TRBV10-3|TRBJ2-5
AIRVGPGETQY
>TRBV6-1|TRBJ1-2
ASSEEQGGSKGYGYT
>TRBV2|.
ASKAGLSYEQY
>TRBV27|TRBJ2-5
ASSFEASGGTKY
>TRBV6-5|TRBJ2-1
ASISTRYEQF
>TRBV6-4|TRBJ2-1
ASSERAGANEQF
>TRBV19|TRBJ1-2
ASSETGVYGYT
>TRBV6-5|TRBJ1-2
ASSYSVRLQPYGYT
>TRBV2|TRBJ2-2
ASSDRGGSNTGELF
>TRBV9|TRBJ2-7
ASSTRTSDSSEQY
>TRBV10-3|TRBJ2-2
AISESSFRAGDTGELF